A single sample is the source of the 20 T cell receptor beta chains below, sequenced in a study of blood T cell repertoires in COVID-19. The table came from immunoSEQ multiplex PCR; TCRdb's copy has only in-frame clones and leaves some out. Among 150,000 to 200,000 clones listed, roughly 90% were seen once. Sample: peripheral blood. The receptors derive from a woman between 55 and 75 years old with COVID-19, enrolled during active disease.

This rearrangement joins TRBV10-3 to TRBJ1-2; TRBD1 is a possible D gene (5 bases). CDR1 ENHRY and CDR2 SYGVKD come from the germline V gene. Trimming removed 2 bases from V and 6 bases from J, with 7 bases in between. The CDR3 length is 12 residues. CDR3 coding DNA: TGTGCCATCAGTGAGACAGGAAATGGCTACACCTTC. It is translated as CAISETGNGYTF.

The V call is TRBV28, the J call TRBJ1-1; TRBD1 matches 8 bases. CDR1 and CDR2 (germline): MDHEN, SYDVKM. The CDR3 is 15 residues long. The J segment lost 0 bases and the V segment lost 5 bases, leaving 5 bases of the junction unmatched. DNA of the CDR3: TGTGCCAGCAGTCGGACAGGGCTAATGAACACTGAAGCTTTCTTT. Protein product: CASSRTGLMNTEAFF.

The CDR3 bases are TGTGCCAGCAGCTTAGTCGAGGGGAGGGAGACCCAGTACTTC. This codes for CASSLVEGRETQYF. The chain is built from TRBV5-4 and TRBJ2-5, with D possibly TRBD2 on 6 matching bases. Germline V CDR1 and CDR2: SGHNT, YYREEE (reference sequence). The CDR3 consists of 14 residues. V lost 2 bases to trimming and J lost 5 bases, with 13 bases between them.

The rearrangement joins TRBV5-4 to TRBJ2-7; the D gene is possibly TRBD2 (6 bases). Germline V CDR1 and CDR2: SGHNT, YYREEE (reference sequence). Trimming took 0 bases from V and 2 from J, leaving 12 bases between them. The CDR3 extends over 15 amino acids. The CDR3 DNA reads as TGTGCCAGCAGCTTGGCGGGGACTCGCCCCTACGAGCAGTACTTC. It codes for CASSLAGTRPYEQYF.

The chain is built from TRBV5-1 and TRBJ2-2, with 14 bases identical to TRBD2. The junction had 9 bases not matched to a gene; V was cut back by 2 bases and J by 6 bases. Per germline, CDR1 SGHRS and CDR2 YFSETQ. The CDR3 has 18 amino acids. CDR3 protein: CASSLWTSGRSESGELFF. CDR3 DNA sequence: TGCGCCAGCAGCTTATGGACTAGCGGGAGGAGTGAGTCCGGGGAGCTGTTTTTT.

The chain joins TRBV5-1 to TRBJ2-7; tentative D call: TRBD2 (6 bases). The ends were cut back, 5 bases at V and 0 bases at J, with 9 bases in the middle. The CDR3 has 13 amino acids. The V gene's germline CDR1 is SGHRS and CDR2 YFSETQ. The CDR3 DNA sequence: TGCGCCAGCAGTCGGGACTTCTCCTACGAGCAGTACTTC. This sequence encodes CASSRDFSYEQYF.

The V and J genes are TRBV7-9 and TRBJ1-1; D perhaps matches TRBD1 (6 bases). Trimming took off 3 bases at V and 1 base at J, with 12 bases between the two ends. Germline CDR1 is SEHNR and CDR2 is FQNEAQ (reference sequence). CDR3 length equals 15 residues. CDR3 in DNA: TGTGCCAGCAGCTTTACGACAGGAGGGAACACTGAAGCTTTCTTT. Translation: CASSFTTGGNTEAFF.

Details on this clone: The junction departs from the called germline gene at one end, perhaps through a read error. The CDR3 is CASSYSTGSYQSGYIF. CDR3 DNA sequence: TGTGCCAGCAGTTACTCGACAGGATCCTATCAATCTGGCTACATCTTC. The chain has TRBV6-5 and TRBJ1-2, with D possibly being TRBD1 (6 bases). From germline, CDR1 is MNHEY and CDR2 SVGAGI. The CDR3 contains 16 residues.

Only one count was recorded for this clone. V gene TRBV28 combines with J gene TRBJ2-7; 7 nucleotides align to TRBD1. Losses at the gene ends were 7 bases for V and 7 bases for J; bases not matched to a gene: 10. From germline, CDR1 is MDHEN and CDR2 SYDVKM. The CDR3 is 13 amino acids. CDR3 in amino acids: CASTPTGVEEQYF. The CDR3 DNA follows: TGTGCCAGCACCCCCACAGGGGTGGAAGAGCAGTACTTC.

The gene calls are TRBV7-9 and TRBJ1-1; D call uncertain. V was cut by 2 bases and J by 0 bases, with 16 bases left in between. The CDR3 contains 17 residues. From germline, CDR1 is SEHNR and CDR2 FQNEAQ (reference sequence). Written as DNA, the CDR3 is TGTGCCAGCAGCTTATTTCCCTCGTCAGGATTGAACACTGAAGCTTTCTTT. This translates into CASSLFPSSGLNTEAFF.

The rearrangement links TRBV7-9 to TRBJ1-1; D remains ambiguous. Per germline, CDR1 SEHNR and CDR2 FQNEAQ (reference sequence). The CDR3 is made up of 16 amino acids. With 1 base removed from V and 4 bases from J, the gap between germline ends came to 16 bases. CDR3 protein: CASSLGVGRPGTEAFF. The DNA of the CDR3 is TGTGCCAGCAGCTTAGGGGTTGGCAGACCGGGCACTGAAGCTTTCTTT. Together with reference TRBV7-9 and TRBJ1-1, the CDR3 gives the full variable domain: DTGVSQNPRHKITKRGQNVTFRCDPISEHNRLYWYRQTLGQGPEFLTYFQNEAQLEKSRLLSDRFSAERPKGSFSTLEIQRTEQGDSAMYLCASSLGVGRPGTEAFFGQGTRLTVV.

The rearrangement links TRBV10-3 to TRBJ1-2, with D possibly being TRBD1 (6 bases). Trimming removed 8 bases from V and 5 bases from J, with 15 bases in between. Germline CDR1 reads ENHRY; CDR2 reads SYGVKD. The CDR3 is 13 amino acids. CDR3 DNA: TGTGCCATCCAGGATTCACAGGGATATGGCTACACCTTC. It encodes CAIQDSQGYGYTF.

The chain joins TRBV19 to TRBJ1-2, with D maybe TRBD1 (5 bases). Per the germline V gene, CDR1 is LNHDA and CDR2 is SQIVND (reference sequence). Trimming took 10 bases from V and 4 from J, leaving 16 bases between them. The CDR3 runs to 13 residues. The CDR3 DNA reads TGTGCCACCAGCCAGGGAAATCTCTATGGCTACACCTTC. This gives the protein CATSQGNLYGYTF.

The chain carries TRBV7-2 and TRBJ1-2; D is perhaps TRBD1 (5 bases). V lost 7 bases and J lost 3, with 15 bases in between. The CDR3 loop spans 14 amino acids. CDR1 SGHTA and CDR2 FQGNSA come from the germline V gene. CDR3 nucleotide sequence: TGTGCCAGCATCCCCACCCAGGGATACTATGGCTACACCTTC. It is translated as CASIPTQGYYGYTF.

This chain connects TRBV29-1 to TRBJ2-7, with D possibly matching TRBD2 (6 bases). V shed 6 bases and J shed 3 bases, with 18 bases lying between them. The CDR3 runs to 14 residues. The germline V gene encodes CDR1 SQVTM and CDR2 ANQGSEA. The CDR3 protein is CSVASGGNSYEQYF. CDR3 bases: TGCAGCGTGGCCTCGGGCGGGAACAGCTACGAGCAGTACTTC.

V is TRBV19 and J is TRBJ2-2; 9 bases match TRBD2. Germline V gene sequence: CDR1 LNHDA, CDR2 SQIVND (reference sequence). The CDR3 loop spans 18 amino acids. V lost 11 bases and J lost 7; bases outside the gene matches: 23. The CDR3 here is CASLLDRGNSGSHGELFF. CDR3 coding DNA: TGTGCCTCCTTACTCGATCGGGGAAATAGCGGGAGCCACGGGGAGCTGTTTTTT.

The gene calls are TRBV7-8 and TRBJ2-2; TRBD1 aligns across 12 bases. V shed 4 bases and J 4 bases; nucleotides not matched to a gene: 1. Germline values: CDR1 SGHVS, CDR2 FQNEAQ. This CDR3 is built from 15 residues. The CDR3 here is CASSSGQGATGELFF. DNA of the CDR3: TGTGCCAGCAGCTCGGGACAGGGGGCCACCGGGGAGCTGTTTTTT.

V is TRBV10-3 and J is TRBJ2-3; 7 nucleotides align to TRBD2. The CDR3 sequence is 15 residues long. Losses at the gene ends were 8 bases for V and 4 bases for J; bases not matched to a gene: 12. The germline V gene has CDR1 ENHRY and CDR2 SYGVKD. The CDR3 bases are TGTGCCATCTTGATCGGGGCGGGAGAGTCAGATACGCAGTATTTT. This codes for CAILIGAGESDTQYF.

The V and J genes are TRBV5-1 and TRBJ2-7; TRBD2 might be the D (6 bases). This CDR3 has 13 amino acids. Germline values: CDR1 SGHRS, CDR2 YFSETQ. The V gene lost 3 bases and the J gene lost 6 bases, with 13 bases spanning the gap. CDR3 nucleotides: TGCGCCAGCAGCTACAGCGGGTTGGCCGAGCAGTACTTC. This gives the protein CASSYSGLAEQYF. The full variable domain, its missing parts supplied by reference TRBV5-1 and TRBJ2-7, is KAGVTQTPRYLIKTRGQQVTLSCSPISGHRSVSWYQQTPGQGLQFLFEYFSETQRNKGNFPGRFSGRQFSNSRSEMNVSTLELGDSALYLCASSYSGLAEQYFGPGTRLTVT.

CDR3 sequence reads: CASSSDRETDTQYF. In DNA, the CDR3 is TGTGCCAGCAGTTCCGACAGGGAGACAGATACGCAGTATTTT. V usage is TRBV6-2 or TRBV6-3 and J usage is TRBJ2-3; the match to TRBD1 covers 7 bases. CDR1 MNHEY and CDR2 SVGEGT come from the germline V gene. Losses at the gene ends were 4 bases for V and 3 bases for J; bases not matched to a gene: 4. This CDR3 region has 14 residues.